The clone carrying this TCR beta chain has a handful of counts. The antigen is not known. The CDR3 covers 14 residues. Germline V CDR1 and CDR2: MDHEN, SYDVKM. With 4 bases clipped from V and 13 bases from J, the junction kept 9 bases outside the gene matches. TCRdb redid the calling of the 5' RACE reads with MiXCR, one entry per CDR3 protein. This sample has a few hundred thousand distinct CDR3 sequences, with around a sixth found just once. These data are taken from a study of T cells after yellow fever vaccination. Study context: Where fractions had low cell numbers, libraries were prepared from them with the SMART-Seq v4 Ultra Low Input RNA kit. Study-wide findings and caveats: Peaking faster, on day 5 versus 15, the secondary response was nonetheless weaker. Most clones from primary vaccination resurfaced after the booster (roughly 96% CD4, around 90% CD8).

The chain uses TRBV28 and TRBJ2-5, with 13 bases aligning to TRBD2. The sequenced sample was PBMCs, obtained before the yellow fever booster vaccination. This TCR came from a man in his late teens or twenties who received the YFV17D yellow fever vaccine. CDR3 nucleotides: TGTGCCAGCAGTTCCACGGGACTAGCGGGGCCCCCGTACTTC. Its translation: CASSSTGLAGPPYF.